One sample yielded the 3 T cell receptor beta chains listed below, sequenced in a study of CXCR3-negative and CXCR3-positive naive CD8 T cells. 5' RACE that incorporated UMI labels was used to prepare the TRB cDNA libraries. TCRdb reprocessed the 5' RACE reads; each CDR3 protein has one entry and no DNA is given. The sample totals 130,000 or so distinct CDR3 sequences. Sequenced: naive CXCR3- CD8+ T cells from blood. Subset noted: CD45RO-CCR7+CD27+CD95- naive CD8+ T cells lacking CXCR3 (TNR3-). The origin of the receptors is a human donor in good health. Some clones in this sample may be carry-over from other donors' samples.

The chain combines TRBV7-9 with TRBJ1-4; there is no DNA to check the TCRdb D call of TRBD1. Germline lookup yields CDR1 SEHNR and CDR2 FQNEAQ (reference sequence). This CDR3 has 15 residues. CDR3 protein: CASSFYEDRAEKLFF.

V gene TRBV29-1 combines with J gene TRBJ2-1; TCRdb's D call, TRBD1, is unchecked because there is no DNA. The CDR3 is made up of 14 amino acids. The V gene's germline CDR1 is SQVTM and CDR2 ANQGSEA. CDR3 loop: CSVMGQGAYNEQFF.

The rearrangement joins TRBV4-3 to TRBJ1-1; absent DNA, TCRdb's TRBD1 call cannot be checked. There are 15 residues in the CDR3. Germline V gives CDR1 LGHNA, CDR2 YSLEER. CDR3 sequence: CASSQATGSVTEAFF.